This is a list of T cell receptor beta chains from one sample in a study of blood T cell repertoires in COVID-19. Clones were sequenced by immunoSEQ multiplex PCR, and TCRdb holds only the in-frame ones, with some missing. The sample gives over 200,000 clones, approximately 83% of which show up once; roughly 3% is in the top ten. The source material was peripheral blood. The source of these receptors is a woman aged 30 to 39 who had recovered from COVID-19. Both conserved end residues are part of each CDR3. A D gene is named only where the DNA matches it firmly. Clone size, where shown, is once, few, many, or a class for clones that have expanded.

>TRBJ1-2|TRBV29-1|14|TRBD1|-
CSVEGTGGNYGYTF
TGCAGCGTTGAAGGGACAGGGGGAAACTATGGCTACACCTTC
>TRBJ2-3|TRBV19|15|TRBD2|-
CASSLAGWVTDTQYF
TGTGCCAGTAGCCTAGCGGGGTGGGTCACAGATACGCAGTATTTT
>TRBJ1-1|TRBV19|14|-|-
CASSIGSLNTEAFF
TGTGCCAGTAGTATAGGGTCACTTAACACTGAAGCTTTCTTT
>TRBJ1-1|TRBV4-1|14|-|once
CASSQVTGGTEAFF
TGCGCCAGCAGCCAAGTTACGGGAGGGACTGAAGCTTTCTTT
>TRBJ1-2|TRBV7-3|14|-|-
CASSPRGGERGYTF
TGTGCCAGCAGCCCAAGGGGCGGTGAGAGAGGCTACACCTTC
>TRBJ1-1|TRBV5-5|15|-|once
CASSSPGAQNTEAFF
TGTGCCAGCAGCTCTCCAGGGGCCCAGAACACTGAAGCTTTCTTT
>TRBJ2-3|TRBV6-1|14|-|-
CASSELGRVGTQYF
TGTGCCAGCAGTGAATTGGGCAGGGTGGGTACGCAGTATTTT
>TRBJ2-7|TRBV19|12|-|-
CASSFGVGEQYF
TGTGCCAGTAGTTTCGGGGTGGGGGAGCAGTACTTC
>TRBJ2-7|TRBV9|14|-|-
CASSVAQGGNEQYF
TGTGCCAGCAGCGTAGCTCAGGGTGGGAACGAGCAGTACTTC
>TRBJ2-1|TRBV9|15|TRBD2|few
CASSVALAGYNEQFF
TGTGCCAGCAGCGTAGCTCTAGCGGGGTACAATGAGCAGTTCTTC
>TRBJ2-5|TRBV7-3|14|-|-
CASSLDEAQETQYF
TGTGCCAGCAGCCTAGACGAGGCCCAAGAGACCCAGTACTTC
>TRBJ2-1|TRBV5-1|14|TRBD2|-
CASSLEPGGNEQFF
TGCGCCAGCAGCTTGGAGCCGGGGGGGAATGAGCAGTTCTTC
>TRBJ2-7|TRBV9|15|TRBD2|-
CASSVAFGGGYEQYF
TGTGCCAGCAGCGTAGCTTTCGGGGGGGGCTACGAGCAGTACTTC
>TRBJ1-4|TRBV5-6|16|TRBD1|-
CASSLGAGGTNEKLFF
TGTGCCAGCAGCTTGGGCGCAGGGGGGACTAATGAAAAACTGTTTTTT
>TRBJ2-1|TRBV11-2|15|TRBD2|-
CASSFGGGAGSEQFF
TGTGCCAGCAGCTTTGGCGGGGGGGCCGGTAGTGAGCAGTTCTTC
>TRBJ1-1|TRBV3-1/TRBV3-2|13|TRBD1|once
CASSRRQGAEAFF
TGTGCCAGCAGCCGAAGACAGGGGGCTGAAGCTTTCTTT
>TRBJ1-2|TRBV7-8|14|-|-
CASSFQGVSYGYTF
TGTGCCAGCAGCTTTCAGGGTGTGAGCTATGGCTACACCTTC
>TRBJ2-2|TRBV2|16|-|few
CASSVDSPANTGELFF
TGTGCCAGCAGTGTGGACAGCCCGGCGAACACCGGGGAGCTGTTTTTT
>TRBJ2-7|TRBV27|13|-|-
CASSLSAGIEQYF
TGTGCCAGCAGTTTATCGGCCGGGATCGAGCAGTACTTC
>TRBJ2-3|TRBV7-9|16|TRBD1|-
CASSSRTGQGGDTQYF
TGTGCCAGCAGCTCAAGGACGGGACAGGGAGGGGATACGCAGTATTTT
>TRBJ2-7|TRBV2|14|-|-
CASSPGGTSYEQYF
TGTGCCAGCAGCCCTGGAGGGACTTCCTACGAGCAGTACTTC
>TRBJ1-1|TRBV6-5|14|TRBD1|-
CASSRGQMNTEAFF
TGTGCCAGCAGCCGGGGACAGATGAACACTGAAGCTTTCTTT
>TRBJ2-7|TRBV11-3|13|-|once
CASSLDTSGEQYF
TGTGCCAGCAGCCTAGACACCTCAGGCGAGCAGTACTTC
>TRBJ1-5|TRBV2|12|-|-
CASSYSNQPQHF
TGTGCCAGCAGTTATAGCAATCAGCCCCAGCATTTT
>TRBJ2-7|TRBV7-2|16|TRBD2|-
CASRPTSGGHTYEQYF
TGTGCCAGCAGGCCCACTAGCGGGGGTCATACCTACGAGCAGTACTTC
>TRBJ1-6|TRBV5-6|15|-|-
CASAHRSSYNSPLHF
TGTGCCAGCGCTCACCGGAGCTCCTATAATTCACCCCTCCACTTT
>TRBJ2-5|TRBV2|12|-|-
CAIGIPQETQYF
TGTGCCATCGGGATTCCCCAAGAGACCCAGTACTTC
>TRBJ2-1|TRBV6-2/TRBV6-3|17|-|-
CASSYALEGSSYNEQFF
TGTGCCAGCAGTTACGCCCTGGAGGGGAGCTCCTACAATGAGCAGTTCTTC
>TRBJ2-1|TRBV19|15|TRBD2|-
CASSKTSGGFNEQFF
TGTGCCAGTAGTAAAACTAGCGGGGGGTTCAATGAGCAGTTCTTC
>TRBJ1-2|TRBV27|12|-|-
CASSSGPGGYTF
TGTGCCAGCAGCTCCGGCCCGGGTGGCTACACCTTC
>TRBJ2-3|TRBV5-5|16|TRBD2|-
CASSLALGGSTDTQYF
TGTGCCAGCAGCTTGGCCTTGGGGGGGAGCACAGATACGCAGTATTTT
>TRBJ1-2|TRBV15|15|-|-
CATTYLKGHNYGYTF
TGTGCCACCACTTATCTTAAGGGGCATAACTATGGCTACACCTTC
>TRBJ2-7|TRBV6-6|15|TRBD1|-
CASSYPGQGAYEQYF
TGTGCCAGCAGTTACCCGGGACAGGGGGCGTACGAGCAGTACTTC
>TRBJ2-7|TRBV4-3|16|TRBD1|-
CASSQVAGTVLYEQYF
TGCGCCAGCAGCCAAGTCGCCGGGACAGTCCTCTACGAGCAGTACTTC
>TRBJ2-2|TRBV9|17|-|-
CASSPDGGLGFTGELFF
TGTGCCAGCAGCCCGGATGGGGGGTTGGGATTTACCGGGGAGCTGTTTTTT
>TRBJ2-3|TRBV5-8|17|TRBD2|-
CASSLSIAGGLTDTQYF
TGTGCCAGCAGCTTGAGTATAGCGGGGGGTCTTACAGATACGCAGTATTTT
>TRBJ1-6|TRBV6-5|13|-|-
CASSSTGNSPLHF
TGTGCCAGCAGCTCAACAGGGAATTCACCCCTCCACTTT
>TRBJ2-7|TRBV11-3|13|-|few
CASSLGGTNEQYF
TGTGCCAGCAGCCTGGGGGGTACGAACGAGCAGTACTTC
>TRBJ1-1|TRBV14|17|-|-
CASSSAETEPLNTEAFF
TGTGCCAGCAGCTCCGCCGAGACAGAGCCTTTGAACACTGAAGCTTTCTTT
>TRBJ1-2|TRBV6-5|15|TRBD1|-
CASSYSRTGEGGYTF
TGTGCCAGCAGTTACTCGCGGACAGGGGAAGGTGGCTACACCTTC
>TRBJ1-6|TRBV18|15|-|-
CASSPEGVINSPLHF
TGTGCCAGCTCCCCAGAGGGGGTTATCAATTCACCCCTCCACTTT
>TRBJ1-5|TRBV18|16|-|-
CASSPAGRAGNQPQHF
TGTGCCAGCTCACCCGCCGGCAGGGCGGGCAATCAGCCCCAGCATTTT
>TRBJ1-2|TRBV5-6|13|-|-
CASSLGDVSGYTF
TGTGCCAGCAGCTTAGGGGATGTCAGCGGCTACACCTTC
>TRBJ2-3|TRBV11-2|16|TRBD2|-
CASSLLGGGATDTQYF
TGTGCCAGCAGCTTATTAGGCGGGGGGGCCACAGATACGCAGTATTTT
>TRBJ2-1|TRBV7-9|16|TRBD1|-
CASSLEGAGSGYEQFF
TGTGCCAGCAGCTTAGAGGGGGCAGGCTCGGGTTACGAGCAGTTCTTC
>TRBJ2-7|TRBV13|13|TRBD1|-
CASSEGQSYEQYF
TGTGCCAGCAGCGAGGGACAGTCCTACGAGCAGTACTTC
>TRBJ2-7|TRBV11-1|14|-|few
CASTPGPSGSEQYF
TGTGCCAGCACCCCAGGGCCATCAGGAAGCGAGCAGTACTTC
>TRBJ1-3|TRBV6-2/TRBV6-3|15|-|-
CASSFSDRSGNTIYF
TGTGCCAGCAGTTTTTCGGACAGATCTGGAAACACCATATATTTT
>TRBJ2-2|TRBV19|17|-|-
CASRREKHGGYTGELFF
TGTGCCAGTAGACGTGAAAAACACGGGGGTTACACCGGGGAGCTGTTTTTT
>TRBJ1-5|TRBV6-5|12|TRBD1|-
CASRTGDQPQHF
TGTGCCAGCAGGACAGGGGACCAGCCCCAGCATTTT
>TRBJ1-2|TRBV5-6|14|-|-
CASSLYQNRRGYTF
TGTGCCAGCAGCTTGTACCAAAACAGAAGAGGCTACACCTTC
>TRBJ2-2|TRBV2|17|TRBD2|-
CASRLRRGDSNTGELFF
TGTGCCAGCAGACTCCGGCGGGGGGATTCGAACACCGGGGAGCTGTTTTTT
>TRBJ1-1|TRBV6-5|13|-|-
CASSYSLATEAFF
TGTGCCAGCAGTTACTCTCTCGCGACTGAAGCTTTCTTT
>TRBJ2-2|TRBV7-9|15|TRBD1|-
CASSLEGGYGGELFF
TGTGCCAGCAGCTTAGAAGGGGGCTACGGCGGGGAGCTGTTTTTT
>TRBJ2-2|TRBV4-3|16|-|once
CASSQFSDTDTGELFF
TGCGCCAGCAGCCAATTCAGTGACACGGACACCGGGGAGCTGTTTTTT
>TRBJ1-1|TRBV5-1|15|-|once
CASSFGHLQDTEAFF
TGCGCCAGCAGCTTCGGACACCTTCAGGACACTGAAGCTTTCTTT
>TRBJ2-3|TRBV19|15|TRBD1|-
CATRRSGTDKYTQYF
TGTGCCACCCGAAGGTCCGGGACAGATAAATATACGCAGTATTTT
>TRBJ2-7|TRBV11-2|14|TRBD1|-
CASSAGTGGYEQYF
TGTGCCAGCAGCGCCGGGACAGGGGGTTACGAGCAGTACTTC
>TRBJ1-2|TRBV6-1|17|TRBD1|-
CASSEVGAGQGNYGYTF
TGTGCCAGCAGTGAAGTTGGGGCGGGACAGGGAAACTATGGCTACACCTTC
>TRBJ2-3|TRBV15|15|-|-
CATSSLQGSTDTQYF
TGTGCCACCAGCAGTCTACAGGGCAGCACAGATACGCAGTATTTT